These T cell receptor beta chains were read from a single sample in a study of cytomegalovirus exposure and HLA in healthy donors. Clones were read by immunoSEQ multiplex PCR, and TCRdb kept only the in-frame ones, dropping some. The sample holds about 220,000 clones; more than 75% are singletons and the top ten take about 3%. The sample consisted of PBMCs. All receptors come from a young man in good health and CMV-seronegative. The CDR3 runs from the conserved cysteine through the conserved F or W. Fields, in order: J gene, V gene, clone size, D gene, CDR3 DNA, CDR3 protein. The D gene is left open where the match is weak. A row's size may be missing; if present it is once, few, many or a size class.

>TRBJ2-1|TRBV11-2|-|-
TGTGCCAGCAGCTTAGCGGGAGCCGTAGATGAGCAGTTCTTC
CASSLAGAVDEQFF
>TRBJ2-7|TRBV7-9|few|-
TGTGCCAGCAGCCAAAGGCCAGAGGCCTACGAGCAGTACTTC
CASSQRPEAYEQYF
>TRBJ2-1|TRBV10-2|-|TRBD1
TGCGCCAGCAGCGATCCTGGACAGGGGATCATGAATGAGCAGTTCTTC
CASSDPGQGIMNEQFF
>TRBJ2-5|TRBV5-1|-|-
TGCGCCAGCAGCCCGGCGGCTCAAGAGACCCAGTACTTC
CASSPAAQETQYF
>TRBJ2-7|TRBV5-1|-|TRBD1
TGCGCCAGCAGGGACAGGGCTGAGTGCGAGCAGTACTTC
CASRDRAECEQYF
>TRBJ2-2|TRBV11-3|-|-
TGTGCCAGCAGCCGGGGGAGCACCTACACCGGGGAGCTGTTTTTT
CASSRGSTYTGELFF
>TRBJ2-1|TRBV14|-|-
TGTGCCAGCAGCCAGTCGTCCCCACGGAATGAGCAGTTCTTC
CASSQSSPRNEQFF
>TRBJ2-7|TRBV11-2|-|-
TGTGCCAGCAGCTCCAGGACTGACCGCCTCTACGAGCAGTACTTC
CASSSRTDRLYEQYF
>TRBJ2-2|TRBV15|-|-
TGTGCCACCAGCAGAGATTTGTCTATCACCACCGGGGAGCTGTTTTTT
CATSRDLSITTGELFF
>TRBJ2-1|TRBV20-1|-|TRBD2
TGCAGTGCTATATCTGCGGGGGTTATGTTCTTC
CSAISAGVMFF
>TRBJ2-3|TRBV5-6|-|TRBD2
TGTGCCAGCACCTCCAGGCGCGGGGGATCAGATACGCAGTATTTT
CASTSRRGGSDTQYF
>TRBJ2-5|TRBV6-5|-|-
TGTGCCAGCAGGGGCAGTTTGGGTCAAGAGACCCAGTACTTC
CASRGSLGQETQYF
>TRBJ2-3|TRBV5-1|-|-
TGCGCCAGCAGCTCCAGAACAGATACGCAGTATTTT
CASSSRTDTQYF
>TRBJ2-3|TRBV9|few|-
TGTGCCAGCAGCGTAGGACCAGGGGAGTATTGGGATACGCAGTATTTT
CASSVGPGEYWDTQYF
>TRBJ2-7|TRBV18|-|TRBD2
TGTGCCAGCTCACCGGGGGGGATCTCCTACGAGCAGTACTTC
CASSPGGISYEQYF
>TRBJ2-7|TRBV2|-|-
TGTGCCAGCAGTCGGGACTCCTACGAGCAGTACTTC
CASSRDSYEQYF
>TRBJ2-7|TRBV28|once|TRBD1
TGTGCCAGCAGTTTACATAGTAGTGGGACAGGGACCTACGAGCAGTACTTC
CASSLHSSGTGTYEQYF
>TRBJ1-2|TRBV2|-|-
TGTGCCAGCAGCTTTACACCGGGAGGCCCTACCTTC
CASSFTPGGPTF
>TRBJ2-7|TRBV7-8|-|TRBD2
TGTGCCAGCAGCTTACCCCGACTAGCGGGATCCTACGAGCAGTACTTC
CASSLPRLAGSYEQYF
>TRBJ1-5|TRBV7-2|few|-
TGTGCCAGCAGCTTAGGGTGGCAGAAGAAGCCCCAGCATTTT
CASSLGWQKKPQHF
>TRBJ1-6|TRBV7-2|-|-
TGTGCCAGCGCCACGAGAGGGGGGGATAATTCACCCCTCCACTTT
CASATRGGDNSPLHF
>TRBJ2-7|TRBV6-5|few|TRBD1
TGTGCCAGCAGTACCGGGACAGGGGGCAGGGAGCAGTACTTC
CASSTGTGGREQYF
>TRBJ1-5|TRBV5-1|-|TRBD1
TGCGCCAGCAGCTCGCGGCCGGGACAGTTAGAGCCCCAGCATTTT
CASSSRPGQLEPQHF
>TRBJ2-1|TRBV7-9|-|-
TGTGCCAGCAGCCCCAGACTAGACAATGAGCAGTTCTTC
CASSPRLDNEQFF
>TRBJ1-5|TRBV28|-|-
TGTGCCAGCAGTTTGGTTGGTCGGGGTGGATATCAGCCCCAGCATTTT
CASSLVGRGGYQPQHF
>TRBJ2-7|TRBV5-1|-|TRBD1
TGCGCCAGCAGCCCCGCCGGGACAGGAGCCTACGAGCAGTACTTC
CASSPAGTGAYEQYF
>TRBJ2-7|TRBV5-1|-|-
TGCGCCAGCAAAAACTCGAACGGCTACGAGCAGTACTTC
CASKNSNGYEQYF
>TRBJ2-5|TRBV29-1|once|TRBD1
TGCAGCGTGGGAACAGGGGGGGAGACCCAGTACTTC
CSVGTGGETQYF
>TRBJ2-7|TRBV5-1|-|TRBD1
TGCGCCAGCAGCTTGAATGGACAGGGGCACGAGCAGTACTTC
CASSLNGQGHEQYF
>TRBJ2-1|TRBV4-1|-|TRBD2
TGCGCCAGCAGCCAGGGGACTAGAAGGTCCTACAATGAGCAGTTCTTC
CASSQGTRRSYNEQFF
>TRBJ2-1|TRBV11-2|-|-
TGTGCCAGCAGCTTGTACGGCAATGAGCAGTTCTTC
CASSLYGNEQFF